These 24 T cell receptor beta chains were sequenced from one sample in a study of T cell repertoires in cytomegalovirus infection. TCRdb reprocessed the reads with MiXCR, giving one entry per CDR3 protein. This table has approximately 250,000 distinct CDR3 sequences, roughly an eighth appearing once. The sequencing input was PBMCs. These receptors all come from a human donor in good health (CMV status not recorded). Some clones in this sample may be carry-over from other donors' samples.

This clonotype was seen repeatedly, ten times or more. CDR3: CASSFAMGSGNTIYF. CDR3 bases: TGTGCCAGCAGCTTCGCTATGGGATCTGGAAACACCATATATTTT. The V gene is TRBV7-2, the J gene TRBJ1-3; D is undetermined. Between the trimmed V and J ends, which lost 3 bases and 1 base, there was a span of 10 bases. The V gene's germline CDR1 is SGHTA and CDR2 FQGNSA. The CDR3 is 15 amino acids.

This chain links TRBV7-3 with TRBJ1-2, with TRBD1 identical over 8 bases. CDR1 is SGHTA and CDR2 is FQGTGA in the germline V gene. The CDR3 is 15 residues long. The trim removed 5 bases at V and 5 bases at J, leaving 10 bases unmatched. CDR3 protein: CASSPRTGMKYGYTF. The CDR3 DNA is TGTGCCAGCAGCCCTAGGACAGGGATGAAGTATGGCTACACCTTC.

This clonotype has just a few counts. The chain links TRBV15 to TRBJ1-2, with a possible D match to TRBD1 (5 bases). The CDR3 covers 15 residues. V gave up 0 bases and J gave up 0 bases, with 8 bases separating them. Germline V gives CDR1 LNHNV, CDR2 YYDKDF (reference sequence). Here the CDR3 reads CATSREQGANYGYTF. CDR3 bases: TGTGCCACCAGCAGAGAGCAGGGAGCTAACTATGGCTACACCTTC. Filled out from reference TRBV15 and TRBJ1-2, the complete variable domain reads DAMVIQNPRYQVTQFGKPVTLSCSQTLNHNVMYWYQQKSSQAPKLLFHYYDKDFNNEADTPDNFQSRRPNTSFCFLDIRSPGLGDTAMYLCATSREQGANYGYTFGSGTRLTVV.

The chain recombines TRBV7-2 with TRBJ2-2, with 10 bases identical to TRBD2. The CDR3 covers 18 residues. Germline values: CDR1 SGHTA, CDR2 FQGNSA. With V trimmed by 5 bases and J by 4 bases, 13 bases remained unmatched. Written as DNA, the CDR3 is TGTGCCAGCAGCAACCCTATCGGTCTAGCGGGGGTCACCGGGGAGCTGTTTTTT. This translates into CASSNPIGLAGVTGELFF.

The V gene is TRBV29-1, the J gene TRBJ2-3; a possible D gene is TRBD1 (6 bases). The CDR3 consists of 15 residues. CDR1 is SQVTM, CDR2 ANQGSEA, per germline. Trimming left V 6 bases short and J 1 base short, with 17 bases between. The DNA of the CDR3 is TGCAGCGTGGACAGAGACGAGGTGCGCACAGATACGCAGTATTTT. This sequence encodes CSVDRDEVRTDTQYF.

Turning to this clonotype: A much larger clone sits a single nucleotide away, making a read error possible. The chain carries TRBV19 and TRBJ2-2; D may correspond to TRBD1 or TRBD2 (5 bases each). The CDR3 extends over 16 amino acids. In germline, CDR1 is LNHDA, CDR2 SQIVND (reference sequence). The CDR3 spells CASSPSPGRNTGVLFF. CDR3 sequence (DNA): TGTGCCAGTAGTCCTTCACCGGGACGGAACACCGGGGTGCTGTTTTTT.

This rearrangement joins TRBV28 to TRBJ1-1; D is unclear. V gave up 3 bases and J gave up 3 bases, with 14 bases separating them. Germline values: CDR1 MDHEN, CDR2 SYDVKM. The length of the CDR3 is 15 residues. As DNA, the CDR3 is TGTGCCAGCAGTTTCCAGAGGATTCGGGACACTGAAGCTTTCTTT. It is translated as CASSFQRIRDTEAFF. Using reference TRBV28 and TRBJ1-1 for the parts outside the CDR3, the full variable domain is DVKVTQSSRYLVKRTGEKVFLECVQDMDHENMFWYRQDPGLGLRLIYFSYDVKMKEKGDIPEGYSVSREKKERFSLILESASTNQTSMYLCASSFQRIRDTEAFFGQGTRLTVV.

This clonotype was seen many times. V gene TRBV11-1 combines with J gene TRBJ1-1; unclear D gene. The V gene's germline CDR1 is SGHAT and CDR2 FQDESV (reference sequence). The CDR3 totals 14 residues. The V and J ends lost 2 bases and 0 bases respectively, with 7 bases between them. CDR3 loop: CASSLTNMNTEAFF. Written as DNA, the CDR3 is TGTGCCAGCAGCTTAACAAATATGAACACTGAAGCTTTCTTT.

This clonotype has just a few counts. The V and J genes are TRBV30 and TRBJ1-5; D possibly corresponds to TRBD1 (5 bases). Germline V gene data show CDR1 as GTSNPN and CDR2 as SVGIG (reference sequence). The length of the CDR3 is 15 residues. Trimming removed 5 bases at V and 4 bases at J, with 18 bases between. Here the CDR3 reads CAWCTKDKGNQPQHF. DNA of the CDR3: TGTGCCTGGTGTACCAAGGACAAGGGGAATCAGCCCCAGCATTTT. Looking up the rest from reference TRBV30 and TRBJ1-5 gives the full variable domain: SQTIHQWPATLVQPVGSPLSLECTVEGTSNPNLYWYRQAAGRGLQLLFYSVGIGQISSEVPQNLSASRPQDRQFILSSKKLLLSDSGFYLCAWCTKDKGNQPQHFGDGTRLSIL.

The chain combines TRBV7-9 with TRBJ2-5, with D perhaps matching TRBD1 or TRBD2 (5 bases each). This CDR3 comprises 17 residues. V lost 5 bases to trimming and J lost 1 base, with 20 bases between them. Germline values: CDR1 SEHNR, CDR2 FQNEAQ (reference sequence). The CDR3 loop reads CASSPHNSGRTQETQYF. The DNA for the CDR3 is TGTGCCAGCAGCCCCCACAATTCGGGACGGACCCAAGAGACCCAGTACTTC.

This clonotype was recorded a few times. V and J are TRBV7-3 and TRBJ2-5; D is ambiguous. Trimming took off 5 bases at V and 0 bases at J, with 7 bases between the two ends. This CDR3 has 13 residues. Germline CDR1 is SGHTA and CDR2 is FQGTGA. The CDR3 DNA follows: TGTGCCAGCAGCCCCGACGACCAAGAGACCCAGTACTTC. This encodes CASSPDDQETQYF. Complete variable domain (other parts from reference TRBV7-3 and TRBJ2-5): GAGVSQTPSNKVTEKGKYVELRCDPISGHTALYWYRQSLGQGPEFLIYFQGTGAADDSGLPNDRFFAVRPEGSVSTLKIQRTERGDSAVYLCASSPDDQETQYFGPGTRLLVL.

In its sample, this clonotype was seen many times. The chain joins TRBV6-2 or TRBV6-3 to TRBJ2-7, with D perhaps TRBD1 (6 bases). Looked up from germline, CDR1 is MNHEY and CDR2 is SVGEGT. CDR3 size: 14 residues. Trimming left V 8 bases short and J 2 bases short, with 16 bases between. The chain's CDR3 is CASASDSNPYEQYF. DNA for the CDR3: TGTGCCAGCGCCTCGGACAGTAACCCCTACGAGCAGTACTTC.

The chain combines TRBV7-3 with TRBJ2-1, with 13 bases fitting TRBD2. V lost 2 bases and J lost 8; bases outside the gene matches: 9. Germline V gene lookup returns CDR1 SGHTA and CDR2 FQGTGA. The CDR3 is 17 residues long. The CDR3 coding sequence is TGTGCCAGCAGCTTACCCACTGGACTAGCGGGAGCAGATGAGCAGTTCTTC. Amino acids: CASSLPTGLAGADEQFF. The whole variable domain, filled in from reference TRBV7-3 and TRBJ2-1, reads GAGVSQTPSNKVTEKGKYVELRCDPISGHTALYWYRQSLGQGPEFLIYFQGTGAADDSGLPNDRFFAVRPEGSVSTLKIQRTERGDSAVYLCASSLPTGLAGADEQFFGPGTRLTVL.

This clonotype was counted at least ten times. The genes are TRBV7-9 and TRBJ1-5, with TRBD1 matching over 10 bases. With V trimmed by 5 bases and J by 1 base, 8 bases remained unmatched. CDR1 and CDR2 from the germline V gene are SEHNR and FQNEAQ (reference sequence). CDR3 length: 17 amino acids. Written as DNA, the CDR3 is TGTGCCAGCAGCCCCGGGACAGGGGTAACGAGCAATCAGCCCCAGCATTTT. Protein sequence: CASSPGTGVTSNQPQHF. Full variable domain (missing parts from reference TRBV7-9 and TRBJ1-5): DTGVSQNPRHKITKRGQNVTFRCDPISEHNRLYWYRQTLGQGPEFLTYFQNEAQLEKSRLLSDRFSAERPKGSFSTLEIQRTEQGDSAMYLCASSPGTGVTSNQPQHFGDGTRLSIL.

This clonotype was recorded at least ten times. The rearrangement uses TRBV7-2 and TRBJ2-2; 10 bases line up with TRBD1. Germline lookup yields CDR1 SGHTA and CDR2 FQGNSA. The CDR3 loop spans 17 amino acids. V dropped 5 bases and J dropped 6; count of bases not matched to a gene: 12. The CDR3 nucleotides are TGTGCCAGCAGCCCTCGAATGGGGACAGGGGCGGCCGGGGAGCTGTTTTTT. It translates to CASSPRMGTGAAGELFF.

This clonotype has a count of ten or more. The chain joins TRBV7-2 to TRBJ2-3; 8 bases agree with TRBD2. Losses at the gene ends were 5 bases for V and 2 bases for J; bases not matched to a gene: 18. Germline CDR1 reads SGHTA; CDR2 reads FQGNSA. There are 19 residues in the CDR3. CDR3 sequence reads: CASSARGLAGRITTDTQYF. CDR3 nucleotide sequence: TGTGCCAGCAGCGCGAGAGGGCTAGCGGGCCGTATCACCACAGATACGCAGTATTTT.

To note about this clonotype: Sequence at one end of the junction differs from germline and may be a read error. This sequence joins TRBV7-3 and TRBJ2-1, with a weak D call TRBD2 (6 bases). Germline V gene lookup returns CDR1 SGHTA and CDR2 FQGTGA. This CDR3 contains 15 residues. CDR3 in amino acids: CASSPLGGFYNEEFF. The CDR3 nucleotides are TGTGCCAGCAGCCCTTTGGGAGGTTTTTACAATGAGGAGTTCTTC. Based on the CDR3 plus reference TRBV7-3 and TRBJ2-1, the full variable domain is GAGVSQTPSNKVTEKGKYVELRCDPISGHTALYWYRQSLGQGPEFLIYFQGTGAADDSGLPNDRFFAVRPEGSVSTLKIQRTERGDSAVYLCASSPLGGFYNEEFFGPGTRLTVL.

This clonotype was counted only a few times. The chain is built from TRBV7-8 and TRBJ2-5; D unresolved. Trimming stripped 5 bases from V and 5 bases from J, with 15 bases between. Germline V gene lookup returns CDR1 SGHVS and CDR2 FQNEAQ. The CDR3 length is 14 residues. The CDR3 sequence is CASSPTRPEETQYF. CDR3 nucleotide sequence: TGTGCCAGCAGCCCCACGCGTCCGGAGGAGACCCAGTACTTC.

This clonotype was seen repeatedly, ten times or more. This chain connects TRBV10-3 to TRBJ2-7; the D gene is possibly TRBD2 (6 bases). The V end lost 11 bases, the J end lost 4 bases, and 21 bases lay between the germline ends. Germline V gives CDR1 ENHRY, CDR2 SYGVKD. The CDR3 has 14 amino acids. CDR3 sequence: CASSGGLGFYEQYF. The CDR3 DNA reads TGTGCCTCCAGTGGGGGACTTGGCTTTTACGAGCAGTACTTC.

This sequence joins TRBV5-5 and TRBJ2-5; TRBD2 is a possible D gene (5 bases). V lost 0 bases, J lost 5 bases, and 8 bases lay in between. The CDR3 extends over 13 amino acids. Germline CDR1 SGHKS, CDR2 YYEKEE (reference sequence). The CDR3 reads CASSLAGIETQYF. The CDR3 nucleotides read TGTGCCAGCAGCTTGGCCGGGATTGAGACCCAGTACTTC.

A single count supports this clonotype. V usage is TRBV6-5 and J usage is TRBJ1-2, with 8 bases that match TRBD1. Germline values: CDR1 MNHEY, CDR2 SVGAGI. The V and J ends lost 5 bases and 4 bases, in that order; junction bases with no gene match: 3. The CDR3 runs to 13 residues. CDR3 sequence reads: CASSKDRVYGYTF. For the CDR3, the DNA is TGTGCCAGCAGTAAGGACAGGGTCTATGGCTACACCTTC.

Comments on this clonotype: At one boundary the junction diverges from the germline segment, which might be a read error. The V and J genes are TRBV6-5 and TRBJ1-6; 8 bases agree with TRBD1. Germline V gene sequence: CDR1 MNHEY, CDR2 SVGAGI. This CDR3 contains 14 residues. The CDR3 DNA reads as TGTGCCAGCAGTTCGACAGGGGTAGGGTCACCCCCCCACTTT. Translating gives CASSSTGVGSPPHF.

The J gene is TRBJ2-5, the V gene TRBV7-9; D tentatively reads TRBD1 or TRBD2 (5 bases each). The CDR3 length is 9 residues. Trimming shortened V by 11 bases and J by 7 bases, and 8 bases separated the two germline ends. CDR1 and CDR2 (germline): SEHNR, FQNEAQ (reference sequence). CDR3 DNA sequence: TGTGCCTCCGGGGCGACCCAGTACTTC. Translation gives CASGATQYF. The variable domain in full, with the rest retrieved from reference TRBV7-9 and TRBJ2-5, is DTGVSQNPRHKITKRGQNVTFRCDPISEHNRLYWYRQTLGQGPEFLTYFQNEAQLEKSRLLSDRFSAERPKGSFSTLEIQRTEQGDSAMYLCASGATQYFGPGTRLLVL.

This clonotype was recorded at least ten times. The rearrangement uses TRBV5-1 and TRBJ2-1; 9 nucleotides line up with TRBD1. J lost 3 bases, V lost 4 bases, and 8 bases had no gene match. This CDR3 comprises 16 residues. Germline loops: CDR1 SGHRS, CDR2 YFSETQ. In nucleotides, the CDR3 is TGCGCCAGCAGCCAACCCTGGACAGGGGACTACAATGAGCAGTTCTTC. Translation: CASSQPWTGDYNEQFF.